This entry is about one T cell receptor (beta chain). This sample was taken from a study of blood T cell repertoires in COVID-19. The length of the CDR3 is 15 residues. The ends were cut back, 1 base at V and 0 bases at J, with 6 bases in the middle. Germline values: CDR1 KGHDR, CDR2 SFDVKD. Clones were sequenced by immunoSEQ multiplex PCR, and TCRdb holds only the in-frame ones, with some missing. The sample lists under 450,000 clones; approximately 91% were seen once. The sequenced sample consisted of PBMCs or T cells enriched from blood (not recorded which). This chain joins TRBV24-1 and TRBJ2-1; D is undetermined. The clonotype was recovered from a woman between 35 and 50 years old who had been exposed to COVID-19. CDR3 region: CATSDLLSSYNEQFF. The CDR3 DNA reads TGTGCCACCAGTGATTTACTTAGCTCCTACAATGAGCAGTTCTTC.